Presented here are 20 T cell receptor beta chains from one specimen sequenced in a study of beta chain features in type 1 diabetes. Study-wide results and caveats: Among all four CD4+ subsets, Type 1 diabetes patients had TCRB CDR3s that were moderately but significantly shorter.

These TCRs are of unknown antigen specificity. The study reverse transcribed the entire isolated RNA, so it sequenced expressed TCRB transcripts. The protocol was immunoSEQ multiplex PCR, while the TCRdb copy is restricted to in-frame clones and leaves out a portion. Found here are 500,000 to 650,000 clones, about an eighth of them singletons; the top ten hold around 0.12%. Sequencing was performed on naive CD4+ T cells from blood. The receptor source for this set is a man in his thirties or forties with type 1 diabetes.

The V call is TRBV18, the J call TRBJ2-3; D not resolved. V shed 5 bases and J shed 5 bases, with 2 bases lying between them. Germline V lookup: CDR1 KGHSH, CDR2 LQKENI. CDR3 length equals 10 residues. The chain's CDR3 is CASSEDTQYF. CDR3 coding DNA: TGTGCCAGCTCAGAAGATACGCAGTATTTT. The full variable domain, its missing parts supplied by reference TRBV18 and TRBJ2-3, is NAGVMQNPRHLVRRRGQEARLRCSPMKGHSHVYWYRQLPEEGLKFMVYLQKENIIDESGMPKERFSAEFPKEGPSILRIQQVVRGDSAAYFCASSEDTQYFGPGTRLTVL.

This clone was seen a handful of times. The chain uses TRBV18 and TRBJ1-1; D is ambiguous. This CDR3 region has 15 residues. The V gene's germline CDR1 is KGHSH and CDR2 LQKENI. Trimming removed 1 base from V and 4 bases from J, with 13 bases in between. The CDR3, as DNA: TGTGCCAGCTCACCACTAACTGGTTTGGGCACTGAAGCTTTCTTT. Protein: CASSPLTGLGTEAFF.

Only a few counts were recorded for this clone. The V gene is TRBV5-6, the J gene TRBJ2-1; TRBD2 aligns across 7 bases. CDR3 length equals 13 residues. Trimming at V came to 4 bases and at J to 5 bases, leaving 3 bases not matched to a gene. CDR1 and CDR2 (germline): SGHDT, YYEEEE. The CDR3 sequence is CASSHGLDNEQFF. In nucleotides, the CDR3 is TGTGCCAGCAGCCATGGACTAGACAATGAGCAGTTCTTC.

Only a few counts were recorded for this clone. The chain couples TRBV5-1 to TRBJ1-6, with a possible D match to TRBD1 (5 bases). V shed 4 bases and J shed 10 bases, with 12 bases lying between them. Germline V gene lookup returns CDR1 SGHRS and CDR2 YFSETQ. The CDR3 runs to 13 residues. CDR3 coding DNA: TGCGCCAGCAGCGAGGAGTGGGACTCACCCCTCCACTTT. Protein product: CASSEEWDSPLHF.

This clone turned up a few times. This chain uses TRBV10-3 with TRBJ2-7; 11 bases align to TRBD2. The V gene end was trimmed by 4 bases and the J gene end by 3 bases; junction bases not matched to a gene: 2. Germline V CDR1 and CDR2: ENHRY, SYGVKD. CDR3 length: 14 amino acids. CDR3 loop: CAISGLAGIYEQYF. The DNA of the CDR3 is TGTGCCATCAGTGGACTAGCGGGAATCTACGAGCAGTACTTC.

This clone has only a few counts. V and J are TRBV18 and TRBJ2-7; D is perhaps TRBD1 (5 bases). The CDR3 is 14 residues long. V was cut by 6 bases and J by 6 bases, with 18 bases left in between. Germline-derived CDR1 and CDR2 are KGHSH and LQKENI. CDR3 loop: CASSISQGSVEQYF. As DNA, the CDR3 is TGTGCCAGCTCTATTAGTCAGGGTTCTGTCGAGCAGTACTTC.

This clone was detected a few times. This chain connects TRBV11-2 to TRBJ2-3; D not resolved. This CDR3 spans 15 amino acids. CDR1 is SGHAT, CDR2 FQNNGV, per germline. Trimming took 3 bases from V and 1 from J, leaving 11 bases between them. CDR3 DNA: TGTGCCAGCAGCTTGGCAATTAGGGGCACAGATACGCAGTATTTT. Encoded protein: CASSLAIRGTDTQYF.

This clone was seen a few times. The chain joins TRBV7-9 to TRBJ2-1, with a tentative D call TRBD1 (6 bases). The V end was cut by 4 bases, the J end by 4 bases, with 11 bases between. Germline V gene sequence: CDR1 SEHNR, CDR2 FQNEAQ (reference sequence). The CDR3 spans 14 residues. The CDR3 region is CASSYSTGYNEQFF. The DNA of the CDR3 is TGTGCCAGCAGCTACTCTACAGGGTACAATGAGCAGTTCTTC.

This rearrangement joins TRBV2 to TRBJ1-1, with D perhaps matching TRBD1 (6 bases). The germline gives CDR1 SNHLY, CDR2 FYNNEI. This CDR3 contains 12 residues. Trimming removed 8 bases from V and 2 bases from J, with 9 bases in between. In DNA form, the CDR3 reads TGTGCCAGCTTACAGGGAAACACTGAAGCTTTCTTT. Translating gives CASLQGNTEAFF.

The genes are TRBV5-1 and TRBJ2-7; the D gene is possibly TRBD2 (6 bases). With 0 bases removed from V and 3 bases from J, the gap between germline ends came to 13 bases. This CDR3 region has 15 residues. Germline loops: CDR1 SGHRS, CDR2 YFSETQ. CDR3 DNA sequence: TGCGCCAGCAGCTTGGCCGGAGGGACCAGCTACGAGCAGTACTTC. This sequence encodes CASSLAGGTSYEQYF.

The table lists this clone with a few counts. This chain uses TRBV11-1 with TRBJ2-5; D perhaps matches TRBD1 (6 bases). V shed 5 bases and J shed 2 bases, with 18 bases lying between them. The length of the CDR3 is 16 residues. Germline V gene sequence: CDR1 SGHAT, CDR2 FQDESV (reference sequence). CDR3 residues: CASSQGQGISQETQYF. CDR3 nucleotides: TGTGCCAGCAGCCAAGGGCAGGGGATTTCACAAGAGACCCAGTACTTC.

This clone was observed a handful of times. This chain uses TRBV10-2 with TRBJ2-7, with D perhaps TRBD2 (6 bases). Trimming removed 2 bases at V and 0 bases at J, with 14 bases between. Germline V lookup: CDR1 WSHSY, CDR2 SAAADI. The CDR3 is 16 amino acids. In DNA form, the CDR3 reads TGCGCCAGCAGTGAGCGGGGTAGCGGACGCTCCTACGAGCAGTACTTC. Translating gives CASSERGSGRSYEQYF.

Details on this clone: The junction departs from germline at one end; a sequencing error may be responsible. The chain joins TRBV7-2 to TRBJ1-4, with D possibly matching TRBD1 (5 bases). The V gene's germline CDR1 is SGHTA and CDR2 FQGNSA. This CDR3 has 14 residues. The CDR3: CASSLREGNTPEIF. CDR3 DNA: TGTGCCAGCAGCTTAAGGGAGGGGAATACCCCCGAAATTTTT.

There are a few counts of this clone. V gene TRBV4-2 combines with J gene TRBJ1-6; no definite D call. This CDR3 spans 15 amino acids. The V end lost 8 bases, the J end lost 3 bases, and 14 bases lay between the germline ends. CDR1 is LGHNA and CDR2 is YNFKEQ in the germline V gene. The CDR3 here is CASSHQADYNSPLHF. CDR3 DNA sequence: TGTGCCAGCTCCCACCAGGCGGACTATAATTCACCCCTCCACTTT.

J is TRBJ1-5 and V is TRBV7-2, with 7 bases that match TRBD1. CDR3 size: 15 residues. J lost 0 bases, V lost 5 bases, and 4 bases had no gene match. Germline V lookup: CDR1 SGHTA, CDR2 FQGNSA. CDR3 amino acids: CASSLWTGSNQPQHF. CDR3 bases: TGTGCCAGCAGCCTTTGGACAGGTAGCAATCAGCCCCAGCATTTT.

Details on this clone: An end of the junction does not agree with germline; a read error may underlie this. The chain joins TRBV7-7 to TRBJ2-5, with 9 bases fitting TRBD2. CDR3 length: 16 residues. Per germline, CDR1 SSHAT and CDR2 FNYEAQ (reference sequence). The CDR3 sequence is CASSLGTSLGMGAQYF. The CDR3 DNA reads TGTGCTAGCAGCCTCGGGACTAGCCTTGGAATGGGGGCCCAGTACTTC.

This clone turned up a few times. The CDR3 nucleotides are TGCGCCAGCAGCTTGCAGGGGGCGGAGGAGACCCAGTACTTC. It translates to CASSLQGAEETQYF. The rearrangement joins TRBV5-1 to TRBJ2-5; TRBD1 agrees at 8 bases. The CDR3 has 14 residues. With 1 base clipped from V and 5 bases from J, the junction kept 4 bases outside the gene matches. Germline CDR1 SGHRS, CDR2 YFSETQ. The variable domain in full, completed from reference TRBV5-1 and TRBJ2-5, reads KAGVTQTPRYLIKTRGQQVTLSCSPISGHRSVSWYQQTPGQGLQFLFEYFSETQRNKGNFPGRFSGRQFSNSRSEMNVSTLELGDSALYLCASSLQGAEETQYFGPGTRLLVL.

This clone was observed a handful of times. The genes are TRBV7-2 and TRBJ2-3, with D perhaps given as TRBD1 or TRBD2 (6 bases each). The germline gives CDR1 SGHTA, CDR2 FQGNSA. Trimming cost V 5 bases and J 6 bases, with 9 bases left between them. The CDR3 is made up of 12 amino acids. This chain's CDR3 is CASSPGGDTQYF. DNA of the CDR3: TGTGCCAGCAGCCCCGGGGGCGATACGCAGTATTTT.

CDR3 loop: CAIRAGAGNNQPQHF. CDR3 nucleotide sequence: TGTGCCATCAGGGCCGGGGCAGGGAACAATCAGCCCCAGCATTTT. The chain employs TRBV10-3 and TRBJ1-5; a possible D gene is TRBD1 (5 bases). With 6 bases removed from V and 3 bases from J, the gap between germline ends came to 15 bases. Germline CDR1 and CDR2: ENHRY and SYGVKD. The length of the CDR3 is 15 residues.

This clone was observed a handful of times. The chain joins TRBV19 to TRBJ1-5, with D maybe TRBD1 (5 bases). This CDR3 is built from 18 residues. In germline, CDR1 is LNHDA, CDR2 SQIVND (reference sequence). Deletions cut 0 bases from V and 7 bases from J, with 22 bases between. For the CDR3, the DNA is TGTGCCAGTAGTATAGATTCGGGGCCAGGGCGGTCAAAACAGCCCCAGCATTTT. Translation gives CASSIDSGPGRSKQPQHF. Full variable domain (outside the CDR3, taken from reference TRBV19 and TRBJ1-5): DGGITQSPKYLFRKEGQNVTLSCEQNLNHDAMYWYRQDPGQGLRLIYYSQIVNDFQKGDIAEGYSVSREKKESFPLTVTSAQKNPTAFYLCASSIDSGPGRSKQPQHFGDGTRLSIL.